This is a list of T cell receptor beta chains from one sample in a study of cytomegalovirus exposure and HLA in healthy donors. TCRdb's copy holds only in-frame clones and misses some; the assay was immunoSEQ multiplex PCR. Found here are 150,000 to 200,000 clones, approximately 85% of them singletons; the top ten hold 6.5%. The sample consisted of PBMCs. These receptors were collected from a woman aged 50 to 65 in good health and CMV-seropositive. The CDR3 runs from the conserved cysteine through the conserved F or W. A D gene is named only where the DNA matches it firmly. Expanded clones get a size class; other rows say once, few or many, or leave the size out.

j_call d_call clone_size v_call cdr3_nt cdr3_aa
TRBJ2-4 - once TRBV28 TGTGCCAGCAGCTCCGGAGGGGCAGCCAAAAACATTCAGTACTTC CASSSGGAAKNIQYF
TRBJ1-2 - - TRBV5-1 TGCGCCAGCAGCCCTGAGTCAGGCAACTATGGCTACACCTTC CASSPESGNYGYTF
TRBJ1-1 - - TRBV6-1 TGTGCCAGCAGTGCTCAGGGGAACACTGAAGCTTTCTTT CASSAQGNTEAFF
TRBJ1-3 TRBD1 - TRBV9 TGTGCCAGCAGCGCCAAGAGACAGGGGGAGGCTGGAAACACCATATATTTT CASSAKRQGEAGNTIYF
TRBJ2-3 TRBD2 - TRBV7-2 TGTGCCAGCAGCTTGGGACTAGCGGCCCTCATAAGCACAGATACGCAGTATTTT CASSLGLAALISTDTQYF
TRBJ1-1 - once TRBV27 TGTGCCAGCAGTCCGTGGCAGGGGATCACTGAAGCTTTCTTT CASSPWQGITEAFF
TRBJ2-7 TRBD1 - TRBV18 TGTGCCAGCTCACCAACAGGGGTCGGCTACGAGCAGTACTTC CASSPTGVGYEQYF
TRBJ1-6 TRBD1 - TRBV6-6 TGTGCCAGCAGTTACTCGATGGGGGGACAGGGAACACCCCTCCACTTT CASSYSMGGQGTPLHF
TRBJ2-7 - - TRBV5-5 TGTGCCAGCAGCTTGGAACCTCGAGAAACCGACGAGCAGTACTTC CASSLEPRETDEQYF
TRBJ1-6 TRBD1 - TRBV15 TGTGCCACCAGCAGAGATGCGACAGGGAGTTCACCCCTCCACTTT CATSRDATGSSPLHF
TRBJ2-7 TRBD1 few TRBV18 TGTGCCAGCTCACCACTAAGCGACAGGGGGCCGTTCGAGCAGTACTTC CASSPLSDRGPFEQYF
TRBJ1-3 - - TRBV19 TGTGCCAGTAGTATAGCCGGTAGCTCTGGAAACACCATATATTTT CASSIAGSSGNTIYF
TRBJ1-5 TRBD1 - TRBV19 TGTGCCAGTAGGTCCGACAGGGTAGGACAGCCCCAGCATTTT CASRSDRVGQPQHF
TRBJ1-5 - - TRBV23-1 TGCGCCAGCAGTCACCTCGGGGTGGGTTCTCAGCCCCAGCATTTT CASSHLGVGSQPQHF
TRBJ2-5 TRBD2 - TRBV11-2 TGTGCCAGCATCCTAGCGGGGGGGGAGACCCAGTACTTC CASILAGGETQYF
TRBJ2-2 - - TRBV5-4 TGTGCCAGCAGCTTGGCGGGGGTGGACACCGGGGAGCTGTTTTTT CASSLAGVDTGELFF
TRBJ2-2 TRBD2 - TRBV10-3 TGTGCCATCATGAGGACTAGCGGGGGGGCAGGGAACACCGGGGAGCTGTTTTTT CAIMRTSGGAGNTGELFF
TRBJ2-7 TRBD2 once TRBV5-6 TGTGCCAGCAGCTTGGCTAGCGGGAGTCTCTCGGGCGAGCAGTACTTC CASSLASGSLSGEQYF
TRBJ2-5 - - TRBV7-2 TGTGCCAGCAGCTTAGCGCTCAGGGCCCAAGAGACCCAGTACTTC CASSLALRAQETQYF
TRBJ2-3 - - TRBV11-2 TGTGCCAGCAGCACGGGGAGTGGGGGCCGCACAGATACGCAGTATTTT CASSTGSGGRTDTQYF
TRBJ1-6 - few TRBV4-1 TGCGCCAGCAGCCAAGCGAGTAATTCACCCCTCCACTTT CASSQASNSPLHF
TRBJ2-5 - - TRBV5-1 TGCGCCAGCACCCCTGCGACAGGAAAAGAGACCCAGTACTTC CASTPATGKETQYF
TRBJ1-2 TRBD1 - TRBV9 TGTGCCAGCAGCGCCGACAGGGGCTATGGCTACACCTTC CASSADRGYGYTF
TRBJ2-3 TRBD1 - TRBV5-1 TGCGCCAGCAGCTTGGGGGGGACAGGGTACGATACGCAGTATTTT CASSLGGTGYDTQYF
TRBJ2-1 TRBD2 - TRBV5-4 TGTGCCAGCAGCAAACCGGGACTAGCAAGGAATGAGCAGTTCTTC CASSKPGLARNEQFF
TRBJ2-1 TRBD2 once TRBV28 TGTGCCAGCAGTTTACGGGACTACTATAACAATGAGCAGTTCTTC CASSLRDYYNNEQFF
TRBJ2-3 - - TRBV28 TGTGCCAGCAGTCTTATCGACACAGTCGCAGATACGCAGTATTTT CASSLIDTVADTQYF
TRBJ2-1 - - TRBV6-6 TGTGCCAGCAGTTACTACCCAGTGAATGAGCAGTTCTTC CASSYYPVNEQFF
TRBJ2-5 TRBD1 - TRBV5-1 TGCGCCAGCAGTTTTGCTCTCGGGACAGGGGGTCGGGAGCAGTACTTC CASSFALGTGGREQYF
TRBJ2-6 - - TRBV5-1 TGCGCCAGCAGCTTGTCCCTCTCTGGGGCCAACGGCCTGACTTTC CASSLSLSGANGLTF
TRBJ2-7 TRBD1 - TRBV28 TGTGCCACTAACAGGGGTTTGTCCTACGAGCAGTACTTC CATNRGLSYEQYF
TRBJ1-2 - - TRBV5-6 TGTGCCAGCAGCTTACGTATTCCCGGGGGCTATGGCTACACCTTC CASSLRIPGGYGYTF
TRBJ2-1 - - TRBV11-2 TGTGCCAGCAGCTTAGAGCGGGATAAAATTTTCAATGAGCAGTTCTTC CASSLERDKIFNEQFF
TRBJ2-1 - - TRBV5-4 TGTGCCAGCAGCTTGGGCGAGCGGGCATGGAACAATGAGCAGTTCTTC CASSLGERAWNNEQFF
TRBJ2-1 - - TRBV27 TGTGCCAGCAGTCCCCCGACTAGTCTTAATGAGCAGTTCTTC CASSPPTSLNEQFF
TRBJ2-1 TRBD2 - TRBV28 TGTGCCAGCAGTTCCAAACTAGCGGCCTCCTACAATGAGCAGTTCTTC CASSSKLAASYNEQFF
TRBJ1-2 - - TRBV28 TGTGCCAGCAGTCTCCCGGGCTATGGCTACACCTTC CASSLPGYGYTF
TRBJ1-2 TRBD1 - TRBV4-3 TGCGCCAGCAGCCGCCGGGACAGGGATTCCTATGGCTACACCTTC CASSRRDRDSYGYTF
TRBJ1-3 - - TRBV2 TGTGCCAGCAGTGAAGCAGGAGACACCATATATTTT CASSEAGDTIYF
TRBJ1-2 TRBD1 once TRBV28 TGTGCCAGCAGTTTAGGACAGGGGAACTATGGCTACACCTTC CASSLGQGNYGYTF
TRBJ2-1 - - TRBV7-2 TGTGCCAGCAGCTTAGCGGGGGGGCTGTACAATGAGCAGTTCTTC CASSLAGGLYNEQFF
TRBJ2-1 TRBD1 - TRBV9 TGTGCCAGCAGCGTAGTAGCCAGGGGGCGAGGTGAGCAGTTCTTC CASSVVARGRGEQFF
TRBJ2-7 TRBD2 - TRBV7-2 TGTGCCAGCAGCCTTGGACTAGCGGGGTTGTACGAGCAGTACTTC CASSLGLAGLYEQYF
TRBJ1-5 - - TRBV6-1 TGTGCCTGTCGGGTTTATAGCAATCAGCCCCAGCATTTT CACRVYSNQPQHF
TRBJ2-1 - few TRBV6-1 TGTGCCAGCAGTGCCGGGGGGCAGCCTTACAATGAGCAGTTCTTC CASSAGGQPYNEQFF
TRBJ1-5 TRBD1 - TRBV5-1 TGCGCCAGCAGCCCTACCGGACAGGAGGGTCAGCCCCAGCATTTT CASSPTGQEGQPQHF
TRBJ1-1 - once TRBV18 TGTGCCAGCTCACCAACCGAAACCGGGACTGAAGCTTTCTTT CASSPTETGTEAFF
TRBJ2-1 - few TRBV7-9 TGTGCCAGCAGCCGCGCGGGGCGGGATGAGCAGTTCTTC CASSRAGRDEQFF
TRBJ2-1 TRBD2 - TRBV5-1 TGCGCCAGCAGCTTGGGACTAGCGAGAAGCTCCTACAATGAGCAGTTCTTC CASSLGLARSSYNEQFF
TRBJ2-7 TRBD1 - TRBV6-5 TGTGCCAGCAGTTACTTACAGGGGTGGGAGTACGAGCAGTACTTC CASSYLQGWEYEQYF
TRBJ1-6 - - TRBV7-2 TGTGCCAGCAGCTCCCATCTACAGGTGGAGAGCCTCCACTTT CASSSHLQVESLHF
TRBJ1-1 - once TRBV7-9 TGTGCCAGCAGCTTAGGGCAGTTGAACACTGAAGCTTTCTTT CASSLGQLNTEAFF
TRBJ1-2 TRBD1 few TRBV11-2 TGTGCCAGCAGCTCCGGACAGGGCCTAGGCTACACCTTC CASSSGQGLGYTF
TRBJ1-3 - - TRBV4-1 TGCGCCAGCAGCCGATCCCGGGACACAGCTGGAAACACCATATATTTT CASSRSRDTAGNTIYF